The TCR beta chain under discussion was sequenced for a study of blood T cell repertoires in COVID-19. Study as a whole: Some COVID-19 samples were acute and others convalescent; all came from the United States, Italy and Spain. Sources were T cells, B-cell-depleted T cells, or PBMCs; the material itself was cDNA or gDNA.

Per the authors' pipeline: From reference gene primer amplification, estimates of nucleated cell counts were derived. Here immunoSEQ multiplex PCR was the method, and the copy in TCRdb shows in-frame clones only, minus some. V, J and clone size are those of that table, while D and trimming were read from the DNA. The sample has approximately 44,000 clones; nearly 90% are singletons. Trimming took 4 bases from V and 2 from J; bases not matched to a gene: 5. CDR3 length: 15 amino acids. Germline values: CDR1 SGDLS, CDR2 YYNGEE. This chain links TRBV9 with TRBJ2-5; 10 bases line up with TRBD2. This sequence was found in a man aged 55 to 70 with acute or convalescent COVID-19. Sequenced sample: peripheral blood. CDR3 loop: CASSSPAGGQETQYF. The CDR3 nucleotides read TGTGCCAGCAGCTCCCCAGCGGGGGGGCAAGAGACCCAGTACTTC.